One sample yielded the 21 T cell receptor beta chains listed below, sequenced in a study of T cell responses to AZD1222 COVID-19 vaccine. Some clones are missing from TCRdb's copy, which holds only in-frame ones; the method was immunoSEQ multiplex PCR. The sample yields 160,000 or so clones, 75% to 90% seen once. The source was peripheral blood, collected after recovery from COVID-19. These receptors originate from an adult who had recovered from COVID-19.

The table lists this clone with a few counts. The chain combines TRBV19 with TRBJ2-3, with D perhaps matching TRBD1 (6 bases). Germline CDR1 reads LNHDA; CDR2 reads SQIVND (reference sequence). The CDR3 is 15 residues long. Trimming removed 3 bases at V and 1 base at J, with 11 bases between. In nucleotides, the CDR3 is TGTGCCAGTAGTATGACAGGTTCTCGCACAGATACGCAGTATTTT. Its protein is CASSMTGSRTDTQYF.

This chain uses TRBV5-1 with TRBJ2-7; unclear D gene. CDR3 size: 14 residues. The V end was cut by 7 bases, the J end by 1 base, with 15 bases between. Per germline, CDR1 SGHRS and CDR2 YFSETQ. The CDR3 protein is CASRMEDKSYEQYF. CDR3 DNA: TGCGCCAGCCGCATGGAAGACAAATCCTACGAGCAGTACTTC.

The chain is built from TRBV2 and TRBJ2-7, with 7 nucleotides matching TRBD2. V gave up 6 bases and J gave up 2 bases; unmatched junction bases: 10. The CDR3 spans 15 residues. Germline V CDR1 and CDR2: SNHLY, FYNNEI. CDR3 nucleotides: TGTGCCAGCAGGTACGAGCGGGGCACCGCCTACGAGCAGTACTTC. Its translation: CASRYERGTAYEQYF.

CDR3 DNA: TGTGCCAGCTCACTCTCGAGGGTGGAAGAGACCCAGTACTTC. It is translated as CASSLSRVEETQYF. The rearrangement links TRBV18 to TRBJ2-5; D may be TRBD2 (5 bases). Germline lookup yields CDR1 KGHSH and CDR2 LQKENI. V lost 4 bases and J lost 3, with 12 bases in between. The CDR3 spans 14 residues.

This clone was recorded once. The rearrangement joins TRBV7-2 to TRBJ2-7; possible D gene TRBD2, 6 bases. This CDR3 contains 15 residues. In germline, CDR1 is SGHTA, CDR2 FQGNSA. Trimming cost V 3 bases and J 2 bases, with 14 bases left between them. CDR3 region: CASSFRDFLPYEQYF. Here the CDR3 DNA reads TGTGCCAGCAGCTTCCGGGACTTTCTCCCCTACGAGCAGTACTTC.

This chain joins TRBV5-1 and TRBJ2-3; D gene unclear. Looked up from germline, CDR1 is SGHRS and CDR2 is YFSETQ. V shed 0 bases and J shed 2 bases, with 7 bases lying between them. This CDR3 comprises 14 residues. CDR3 sequence (DNA): TGCGCCAGCAGCTTGGATACTGCCACAGATACGCAGTATTTT. This codes for CASSLDTATDTQYF.

The CDR3 DNA follows: TGTGCCACCTCCGGACAGGGGATTAATGAAAAACTGTTTTTT. As protein: CATSGQGINEKLFF. The J gene is TRBJ1-4, the V gene TRBV19; 9 positions match TRBD1. Germline V gives CDR1 LNHDA, CDR2 SQIVND (reference sequence). Trimming cost V 10 bases and J 4 bases; bases outside gene matches: 7. The CDR3 extends over 14 amino acids.

This clone has only a few counts. J is TRBJ2-1 and V is TRBV6-5; 7 positions agree with TRBD2. Unmatched junction bases numbered 4, after V lost 8 bases and J lost 0 bases. This CDR3 is built from 14 residues. Germline CDR1 reads MNHEY; CDR2 reads SVGAGI. The CDR3 spells CASRRGFSYNEQFF. In DNA, the CDR3 is TGTGCCAGCCGGCGGGGGTTCTCCTACAATGAGCAGTTCTTC.

This chain uses TRBV6-2 or TRBV6-3 with TRBJ2-1, with TRBD2 matching 7 bases. Trimming cost V 4 bases and J 3 bases; bases outside gene matches: 3. There are 14 residues in the CDR3. Per the germline V gene, CDR1 is MNHEY and CDR2 is SVGEGT. CDR3 protein: CASSSSGLYNEQFF. The CDR3 DNA reads TGTGCCAGCAGTTCTAGCGGTCTCTACAATGAGCAGTTCTTC.

This sequence joins TRBV4-1 and TRBJ1-6, with D perhaps TRBD1 (5 bases). The V end was cut by 4 bases, the J end by 4 bases, with 14 bases between. The V gene's germline CDR1 is MGHRA and CDR2 YSYEKL. The CDR3 consists of 16 residues. For the CDR3, the DNA is TGCGCCAGCAGCCCCCAAATGAGACAGTATAATTCACCCCTCCACTTT. Translating gives CASSPQMRQYNSPLHF.

The chain combines TRBV28 with TRBJ1-2, with 9 bases identical to TRBD1. J gave up 4 bases and V 9 bases, and 12 bases lay outside the gene matches. The CDR3 runs to 15 residues. The germline V gene encodes CDR1 MDHEN and CDR2 SYDVKM. CDR3 amino acids: CASTAGDRVGYGYTF. The CDR3 DNA reads TGTGCCAGTACCGCCGGGGACAGGGTGGGCTATGGCTACACCTTC.

This clone occurred once. The chain uses TRBV6-6 and TRBJ2-4; TRBD1 agrees at 9 bases. J gave up 7 bases and V 4 bases, and 8 bases lay outside the gene matches. The CDR3 has 15 amino acids. Germline loops: CDR1 MNHNY, CDR2 SVGAGI (reference sequence). The CDR3 reads CASSFTGGKENIQYF. CDR3 nucleotide sequence: TGTGCCAGCAGTTTCACAGGGGGCAAGGAGAACATTCAGTACTTC.

V usage is TRBV27 and J usage is TRBJ2-7; D may be TRBD2 (6 bases). The V gene lost 5 bases and the J gene lost 0 bases, with 17 bases spanning the gap. The germline V gene encodes CDR1 MNHEY and CDR2 SMNVEV (reference sequence). The length of the CDR3 is 16 residues. CDR3: CASSPNRDSLSYEQYF. The CDR3 DNA is TGTGCCAGCAGTCCCAACCGGGACTCCCTCTCCTACGAGCAGTACTTC.

This chain uses TRBV6-2 or TRBV6-3 with TRBJ2-7; D is ambiguous. Germline V CDR1 and CDR2: MNHEY, SVGEGT. The length of the CDR3 is 15 residues. With 0 bases removed from V and 6 bases from J, the gap between germline ends came to 15 bases. The CDR3 spells CASSYSVPARSEQYF. CDR3 nucleotide sequence: TGTGCCAGCAGTTACTCGGTCCCAGCTCGGAGCGAGCAGTACTTC.

J is TRBJ1-2 and V is TRBV6-2 or TRBV6-3; D perhaps matches TRBD1 (5 bases). This CDR3 has 16 amino acids. Trimming cost V 6 bases and J 0 bases, with 17 bases left between them. The germline gives CDR1 MNHEY, CDR2 SVGEGT. The CDR3 spells CASSPRGRGTNYGYTF. CDR3 DNA: TGTGCCAGCAGCCCTAGGGGCCGGGGAACTAACTATGGCTACACCTTC.

The gene calls are TRBV19 and TRBJ1-1; unclear D gene. From germline, CDR1 is LNHDA and CDR2 SQIVND (reference sequence). The V end was cut by 4 bases, the J end by 1 base, with 7 bases between. This CDR3 is built from 13 residues. The CDR3 bases are TGTGCCAGTAGTACGCTACAGAACACTGAAGCTTTCTTT. This encodes CASSTLQNTEAFF.

This chain links TRBV5-1 with TRBJ1-1; 7 positions match TRBD1. The V gene end was trimmed by 4 bases and the J gene end by 3 bases; junction bases not matched to a gene: 12. The CDR3 consists of 16 residues. Germline values: CDR1 SGHRS, CDR2 YFSETQ. CDR3: CASSVLPGQSDTEAFF. CDR3 nucleotide sequence: TGCGCCAGCAGCGTTCTACCGGGACAGAGTGACACTGAAGCTTTCTTT.

This chain joins TRBV7-9 and TRBJ1-1; a possible D gene is TRBD1 (5 bases). Germline loops: CDR1 SEHNR, CDR2 FQNEAQ (reference sequence). The V end lost 5 bases, the J end lost 3 bases, and 10 bases lay between the germline ends. CDR3 length: 13 amino acids. CDR3 residues: CASSLRADTEAFF. The CDR3 DNA reads as TGTGCCAGCAGCCTCAGGGCAGACACTGAAGCTTTCTTT.

The chain joins TRBV4-1 to TRBJ2-3, with D possibly being TRBD2 (5 bases). The germline V gene has CDR1 MGHRA and CDR2 YSYEKL. The V end lost 0 bases, the J end lost 0 bases, and 10 bases lay between the germline ends. CDR3 length: 16 residues. CDR3 amino acids: CASSQDPPGSTDTQYF. In nucleotides, the CDR3 is TGCGCCAGCAGCCAAGATCCACCGGGGAGCACAGATACGCAGTATTTT.

The V call is TRBV27, the J call TRBJ2-7; possibly TRBD2 for D (5 bases). Germline V gene sequence: CDR1 MNHEY, CDR2 SMNVEV (reference sequence). The CDR3 sequence is 13 residues long. Deletions cut 2 bases from V and 0 bases from J, with 5 bases between. The DNA of the CDR3 is TGTGCCAGCAGTTTACGGGGCTCCTACGAGCAGTACTTC. Amino acids: CASSLRGSYEQYF.

This clone turned up a few times. V usage is TRBV7-9 and J usage is TRBJ1-5, with TRBD1 as a possible D gene (6 bases). Per germline, CDR1 SEHNR and CDR2 FQNEAQ (reference sequence). This CDR3 is 13 amino acids long. Trimming pared 2 bases from V and 6 bases from J, leaving 8 bases between. The CDR3 DNA is TGTGCCAGCAGCTTAAAGGACAGTCAGCCCCAGCATTTT. It codes for CASSLKDSQPQHF.